A selection of T cell receptor beta chains follows, all from one sample in a study of cytomegalovirus exposure and HLA in healthy donors. The table came from immunoSEQ multiplex PCR; TCRdb's copy has only in-frame clones and leaves some out. This sample yields roughly 200,000 clones, of which around 86% are seen a single time; more than 1.5% belongs to the top ten. Input material: PBMCs. These receptors all stem from a man in his forties or fifties in good health and CMV-seronegative. Both conserved end residues are part of each CDR3. The order of the fields is clone size, D gene, V gene, CDR3 length, J gene, CDR3 protein, CDR3 DNA. D genes are given only for firm matches. Rows give clone size only sometimes, using once, few, many, or a class for an expanded clone.

-	TRBD2	TRBV5-1	15	TRBJ2-1	CASSSGPNREDEQFF	TGCGCCAGCAGTTCCGGGCCGAACCGGGAGGATGAGCAGTTCTTC
few	-	TRBV5-4	16	TRBJ2-3	CASSLFLEVSTDTQYF	TGTGCCAGCAGCTTGTTTTTAGAGGTTAGCACAGATACGCAGTATTTT
-	TRBD1	TRBV18	13	TRBJ1-2	CASSPSQGAGYTF	TGTGCCAGCTCACCGTCCCAGGGGGCCGGCTACACCTTC
-	TRBD2	TRBV5-1	17	TRBJ2-1	CASSLRASGGDRNEQFF	TGCGCCAGCAGCTTGAGGGCTAGCGGGGGGGATAGGAATGAGCAGTTCTTC
once	-	TRBV7-3	16	TRBJ2-3	CASSRLPGLLTDTQYF	TGTGCCAGCAGCAGGCTGCCGGGACTTCTCACAGATACGCAGTATTTT
-	-	TRBV6-5	13	TRBJ1-2	CASSYGGTRGYTF	TGTGCCAGCAGTTACGGTGGGACAAGGGGCTACACCTTC
-	TRBD1	TRBV5-6	14	TRBJ2-7	CASSEQGARREQYF	TGTGCCAGCAGCGAACAGGGGGCGCGTAGGGAGCAGTACTTC
-	-	TRBV19	16	TRBJ2-6	CASTIRGFSGANVLTF	TGTGCCAGTACCATTCGAGGTTTCTCTGGGGCCAACGTCCTGACTTTC
-	TRBD1	TRBV6-5	13	TRBJ2-7	CATATGGDYEQYF	TGTGCCACCGCGACAGGGGGCGATTACGAGCAGTACTTC
once	TRBD2	TRBV4-2	17	TRBJ2-7	CASSPETSGRSSYEQYF	TGTGCCAGCAGCCCAGAGACTAGCGGGAGGAGCTCCTACGAGCAGTACTTC
-	TRBD1	TRBV9	14	TRBJ1-2	CASSQGQGRYGYTF	TGTGCCAGCAGCCAGGGACAGGGGAGATATGGCTACACCTTC
-	-	TRBV6-1	13	TRBJ1-5	CASSTQGNQPQHF	TGTGCCAGCAGTACCCAGGGGAATCAGCCCCAGCATTTT
-	TRBD2	TRBV10-3	17	TRBJ2-3	CAISEGVAGGLTDTQYF	TGTGCCATCAGTGAGGGGGTAGCGGGAGGCCTCACAGATACGCAGTATTTT
-	-	TRBV25-1	15	TRBJ1-6	CASSEPDRIDSPLHF	TGTGCCAGCAGTGAACCTGACAGGATAGACTCACCCCTCCACTTT
few	TRBD2	TRBV6-4	16	TRBJ2-1	CASSPWSGRKSNEQFF	TGTGCCAGCAGCCCCTGGAGCGGGAGGAAAAGCAATGAGCAGTTCTTC
-	TRBD1	TRBV18	16	TRBJ2-7	CASSPPPGQGSYEQYF	TGTGCCAGCTCACCACCACCGGGACAGGGATCCTACGAGCAGTACTTC
once	TRBD1	TRBV4-2	19	TRBJ2-7	CASSHFSAVAGGRGYEQYF	TGTGCCAGCAGCCATTTCTCAGCTGTGGCAGGGGGCCGGGGGTACGAGCAGTACTTC
once	-	TRBV6-1	14	TRBJ2-1	CASSTSGRFNEQFF	TGTGCCAGCAGTACAAGTGGGAGGTTCAATGAGCAGTTCTTC
-	TRBD1	TRBV4-1	16	TRBJ2-7	CASSQEWTGVAYEQYF	TGCGCCAGCAGCCAAGAGTGGACAGGGGTGGCCTACGAGCAGTACTTC
-	-	TRBV11-3	13	TRBJ1-1	CASSPTGGTEAFF	TGTGCCAGCAGCCCCACTGGGGGGACTGAAGCTTTCTTT
-	TRBD2	TRBV7-9	17	TRBJ2-5	CASSPGTSGTSQETQYF	TGTGCCAGCAGTCCCGGGACTAGCGGGACCTCCCAAGAGACCCAGTACTTC
-	TRBD2	TRBV5-4	15	TRBJ2-7	CASSRLAGASYEQYF	TGTGCCAGCAGCCGACTAGCGGGAGCTTCCTACGAGCAGTACTTC
-	TRBD1	TRBV18	15	TRBJ2-5	CASSAGTGGRETQYF	TGTGCCAGCTCAGCCGGGACAGGGGGCCGGGAGACCCAGTACTTC
-	TRBD2	TRBV11-2	17	TRBJ2-1	CASSRRTSGRVLNEQFF	TGTGCCAGCAGCCGCCGGACTAGCGGGAGGGTTCTCAATGAGCAGTTCTTC